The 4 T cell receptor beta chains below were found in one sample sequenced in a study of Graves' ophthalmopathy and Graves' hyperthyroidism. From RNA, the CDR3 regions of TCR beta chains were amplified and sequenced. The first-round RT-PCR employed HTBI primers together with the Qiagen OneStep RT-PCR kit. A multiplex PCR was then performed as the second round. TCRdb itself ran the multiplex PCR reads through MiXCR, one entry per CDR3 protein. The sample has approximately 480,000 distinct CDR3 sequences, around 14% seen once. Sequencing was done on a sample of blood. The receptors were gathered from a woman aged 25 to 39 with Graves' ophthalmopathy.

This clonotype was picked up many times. CDR3 sequence reads: CASDGAKETQYF. CDR3 bases: TGTGCCAGCGACGGGGCGAAAGAGACCCAGTACTTC. V is TRBV6-5 and J is TRBJ2-5; D could derive from TRBD1 or TRBD2 (5 bases each). This CDR3 is built from 12 residues. With 8 bases removed from V and 3 bases from J, the gap between germline ends came to 10 bases. The germline V gene has CDR1 MNHEY and CDR2 SVGAGI.

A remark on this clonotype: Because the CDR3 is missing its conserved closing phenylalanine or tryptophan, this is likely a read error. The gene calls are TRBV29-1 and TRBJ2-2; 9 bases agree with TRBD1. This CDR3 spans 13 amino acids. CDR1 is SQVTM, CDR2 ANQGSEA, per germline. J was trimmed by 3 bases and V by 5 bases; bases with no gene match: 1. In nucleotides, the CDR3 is TGCAGCGTTCGGGACAGGGACACCGGGGAGCTGTTTGTT. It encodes CSVRDRDTGELFV.

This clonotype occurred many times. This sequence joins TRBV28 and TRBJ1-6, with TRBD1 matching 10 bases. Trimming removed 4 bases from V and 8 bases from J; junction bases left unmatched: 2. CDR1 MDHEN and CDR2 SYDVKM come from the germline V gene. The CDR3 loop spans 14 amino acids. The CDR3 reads CASSSGQGDSPLHF. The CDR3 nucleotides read TGTGCCAGCAGTTCAGGACAGGGGGATTCACCCCTCCACTTT.

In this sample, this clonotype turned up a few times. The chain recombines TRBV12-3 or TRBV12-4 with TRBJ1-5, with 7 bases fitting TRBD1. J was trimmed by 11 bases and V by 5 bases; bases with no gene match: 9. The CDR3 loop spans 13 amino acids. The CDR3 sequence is CASSPQGNRAQHF. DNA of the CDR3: TGTGCCAGCAGTCCACAGGGGAATCGTGCCCAGCATTTT.